This T cell receptor (beta chain) was sequenced for a study of shared clonotypes between healthy human individuals. Sequencing used immunoSEQ multiplex PCR; TCRdb keeps in-frame clones, though not all of them. The repertoire includes roughly 96,000 clones, about half of them detected once, and about 15% sits in the top ten. Trimming took off 0 bases at V and 1 base at J, with 10 bases between the two ends. CDR1 is GTSNPN and CDR2 is SVGIG in the germline V gene (reference sequence). The CDR3 length is 14 residues. As to this clone: Its antigen remains unknown.

Overall study results and limits: Owing to a small donor count, the genetic and exposure-history diversity represented was limited. An effect of sequencing depth on clonotype sharing among donors was expected.

Sequencing input: PBMCs. This chain links TRBV30 with TRBJ2-7; no definite D call. The source of this sequence is a woman between 40 and 55 years old in good health. Some clones in this sample may be carry-over from other donors' samples. CDR3 sequence: CAWSVGPTSYEQYF. CDR3 nucleotides: TGTGCCTGGAGTGTTGGTCCGACATCCTACGAGCAGTACTTC.